This T cell receptor beta chain was identified in a study of regulatory T cells in long-lasting Graves disease. The time point is: newly diagnosed GD, antithyroid drugs for less than 3 months. Making the TCR library involved RNA that had been extracted from PBMCs. From an endocrinology department in Xi'an, China, came the patients. CDR3-region Arm-PCR and iRepertoire HTBI primers produced the TCR beta libraries. TCRdb re-analysed the multiplex PCR reads in MiXCR, keeping a single row per CDR3 protein. The sample records hundreds of thousands of distinct CDR3 sequences, approximately 16% being singletons. This CDR3 comprises 14 residues. Germline CDR1 SEHNR, CDR2 FQNEAQ (reference sequence). The ends were cut back, 7 bases at V and 5 bases at J, with 17 bases in the middle. The same data also went into a second study, on T cells in Graves' hyperthyroidism and ophthalmopathy. From that second work: The definition of stable Graves' hyperthyroidism was no ophthalmopathy progression within 18 months. Most thyroid clonotypes that were expanded above 0.001 also turned up in blood.

The chain joins TRBV7-9 to TRBJ1-2; D unresolved. The receptor comes from a man aged 18 to 35 with Graves disease. Sequencing used peripheral blood mononuclear cells (PBMCs), obtained at new diagnosis, from a patient treated with antithyroid drugs. CDR3 loop: CASTYPLHRYGYTF. CDR3 coding DNA: TGTGCCAGCACCTATCCCCTCCACAGATATGGCTACACCTTC. The entire variable domain, with the rest obtained from reference TRBV7-9 and TRBJ1-2, is as follows: DTGVSQNPRHKITKRGQNVTFRCDPISEHNRLYWYRQTLGQGPEFLTYFQNEAQLEKSRLLSDRFSAERPKGSFSTLEIQRTEQGDSAMYLCASTYPLHRYGYTFGSGTRLTVV.